This TCR beta chain was sequenced in a study of regulatory and conventional T cells in breast cancer. TCRdb re-called the PCR reads through MiXCR, storing one row per CDR3 protein. Among more than 15,000 distinct CDR3 sequences, more than 30% were seen once, and the ten largest hold around 1.5%. Turning to this clonotype: Its ends do not fully match the called genes, so a read error is possible.

Germline V gene lookup returns CDR1 MNHEY and CDR2 SVGAGI. The CDR3 loop spans 16 amino acids. This receptor was obtained from a female donor in good health. Sequencing was performed on conventional T cells from blood. The chain employs TRBV6-5 and TRBJ2-1; D tentatively fits TRBD1 or TRBD2 (6 bases each). CDR3 protein: CASCYSLVKRGDEQFF. The DNA of the CDR3 is TGTGCCAGCTGTTACTCGTTGGTCAAAAGGGGGGATGAGCAGTTCTTC.